This T cell receptor beta chain was recovered during a study of cytomegalovirus exposure and HLA in healthy donors. Primers included in the PCR were 60 Vbeta and 13 Jbeta primers. The protocol was immunoSEQ multiplex PCR, while the TCRdb copy is restricted to in-frame clones and leaves out a portion. The data show approximately 200,000 clones, about 81% seen once. The V segment lost 0 bases and the J segment 1 base; nucleotides outside the gene matches: 4. The CDR3 covers 16 residues. Germline CDR1 and CDR2: LGHNA and YSLEER. Source material: PBMCs. The rearrangement uses TRBV4-3 and TRBJ2-5, with 8 bases lining up with TRBD1. This TCR was sampled from a woman in her forties or fifties in good health and CMV-seropositive. CDR3 sequence: CASSQEPDRVQETQYF. The CDR3 bases are TGCGCCAGCAGCCAAGAACCGGACAGGGTCCAAGAGACCCAGTACTTC.